The 20 T cell receptor beta chains below come from one sample, sequenced in a study of early T cells in non-severe SARS-CoV-2 infection. TCRdb recomputed calls from the 5' RACE reads with MiXCR, one row per CDR3 protein. The table lists about 48,000 distinct CDR3 sequences, approximately 8.1% of them singletons. Sequencing was performed on whole blood. The source is an adult who was a healthcare worker with PCR-confirmed SARS-CoV-2 infection or an uninfected control (not recorded which).

In this sample, this clonotype turned up many times. V is TRBV5-1 and J is TRBJ1-4; D gene uncertain. The germline V and J ends were trimmed by 7 bases and 3 bases, with 13 bases remaining between them. The germline V gene has CDR1 SGHRS and CDR2 YFSETQ. The CDR3 length is 14 residues. CDR3 coding DNA: TGCGCCAGCCGAGCCGGAGGGTCTAATGAAAAACTGTTTTTT. Protein: CASRAGGSNEKLFF.

This clonotype was counted at least ten times. The J gene is TRBJ1-4, the V gene TRBV18, with D possibly TRBD1 on 5 matching bases. Germline V gives CDR1 KGHSH, CDR2 LQKENI. The CDR3 is made up of 15 amino acids. Trimming took 5 bases from V and 5 from J, leaving 15 bases between them. The CDR3 nucleotides read TGTGCCAGCTCATCGAGCGGACGGGGGAATGAAAAACTGTTTTTT. This encodes CASSSSGRGNEKLFF.

This clonotype was seen ten or more times. V usage is TRBV2 and J usage is TRBJ2-1; D might be TRBD2 (6 bases). Trimming stripped 6 bases from V and 6 bases from J, with 12 bases between. CDR1 is SNHLY, CDR2 FYNNEI, per germline. The CDR3 spans 13 residues. The CDR3 is CASREGLLNEQFF. The CDR3 bases are TGTGCCAGCAGAGAGGGACTGCTCAATGAGCAGTTCTTC.

There are a few counts of this clonotype. The V and J genes are TRBV2 and TRBJ1-3; the D is unclear. V lost 3 bases, J lost 0 bases, and 9 bases lay in between. Germline CDR1 reads SNHLY; CDR2 reads FYNNEI. The CDR3 runs 15 residues. The CDR3, as DNA: TGTGCCAGCAGTGACGGCGATTTCTCTGGAAACACCATATATTTT. Translated, it gives CASSDGDFSGNTIYF.

The rearrangement joins TRBV27 to TRBJ2-7; D possibly matches TRBD1 or TRBD2 (5 bases each). Germline loops: CDR1 MNHEY, CDR2 SMNVEV (reference sequence). Trimming left V 3 bases short and J 7 bases short, with 16 bases between. The CDR3 covers 14 residues. In nucleotides, the CDR3 is TGTGCCAGCAGTTTCAAGGGACGGAACCCGGAGCAGTACTTC. Its translation is CASSFKGRNPEQYF.

The J gene is TRBJ2-2, the V gene TRBV5-1; D ambiguous. Germline CDR1 and CDR2: SGHRS and YFSETQ. This CDR3 comprises 15 residues. V was pared by 5 bases and J by 1 base, with 12 bases between. The CDR3 protein is CASSFWAQNTGELFF. DNA of the CDR3: TGCGCCAGCAGTTTTTGGGCCCAGAACACCGGGGAGCTGTTTTTT.

This clonotype was seen ten or more times. This rearrangement joins TRBV28 to TRBJ1-3; D perhaps matches TRBD1 (5 bases). This CDR3 is built from 14 residues. Trimming took off 5 bases at V and 1 base at J, with 9 bases between the two ends. Germline CDR1 and CDR2: MDHEN and SYDVKM. The CDR3 loop reads CASSSRVSGNTIYF. In DNA, the CDR3 is TGTGCCAGCAGTAGCAGGGTGTCTGGAAACACCATATATTTT.

This clonotype was detected a few times. V is TRBV9 and J is TRBJ1-2, with 9 bases fitting TRBD1. After removal of 3 bases from V and 7 bases from J, the junction contained 4 bases not matched to a gene. This CDR3 region has 13 residues. Germline V CDR1 and CDR2: SGDLS, YYNGEE. The CDR3 DNA reads TGTGCCAGCAGCGCTGGGACAGGGCTTGGCTACACCTTC. Amino acid sequence: CASSAGTGLGYTF.

This clonotype was recorded at least ten times. The chain couples TRBV5-4 to TRBJ1-2, with D unresolved. CDR1 is SGHNT, CDR2 YYREEE, per germline (reference sequence). Trimming took 5 bases from V and 0 from J, leaving 14 bases between them. The CDR3 consists of 15 residues. The CDR3 region is CASSFPLGTNYGYTF. In DNA form, the CDR3 reads TGTGCCAGCAGTTTTCCATTGGGGACTAACTATGGCTACACCTTC.

This clonotype was seen many times. The gene calls are TRBV10-3 and TRBJ2-1; 10 bases match TRBD1. V was clipped by 6 bases and J by 7 bases; unmatched bases: 6. The CDR3 consists of 14 residues. From germline, CDR1 is ENHRY and CDR2 SYGVKD. CDR3 sequence reads: CAISPGQGRNEQFF. The CDR3 DNA reads TGTGCCATCAGCCCGGGACAGGGGCGGAATGAGCAGTTCTTC.

V and J are TRBV27 and TRBJ1-3, with D tentatively TRBD1 (5 bases). There are 15 residues in the CDR3. V was shortened by 6 bases and J by 0 bases, with 12 bases between the two germline ends. From germline, CDR1 is MNHEY and CDR2 SMNVEV (reference sequence). This CDR3 reads CASSPRQSSGNTIYF. CDR3 DNA sequence: TGTGCCAGCAGCCCAAGACAGAGCTCTGGAAACACCATATATTTT.

The CDR3: CASSPSRQSNNGYTF. CDR3 coding DNA: TGTGCCAGCAGCCCCTCAAGGCAGTCCAACAACGGCTACACCTTC. V is TRBV27 and J is TRBJ1-2; no clear D. V lost 6 bases and J lost 8, with 22 bases in between. The length of the CDR3 is 15 residues. Per germline, CDR1 MNHEY and CDR2 SMNVEV (reference sequence).

V is TRBV7-2 and J is TRBJ1-2, with D maybe TRBD1 (5 bases). The CDR3 totals 10 residues. The V and J ends lost 5 bases and 7 bases respectively, with 5 bases between them. In germline, CDR1 is SGHTA, CDR2 FQGNSA. The CDR3, as DNA: TGTGCCAGCAGCGGGGGTGGCTACACCTTC. Amino acids: CASSGGGYTF.

This clonotype was seen more than once but under ten times. The chain has TRBV6-5 and TRBJ2-4, with 11 nucleotides matching TRBD1. CDR1 is MNHEY and CDR2 is SVGAGI in the germline V gene. V shed 7 bases and J 6 bases; nucleotides not matched to a gene: 5. This CDR3 has 14 residues. The CDR3 DNA reads as TGTGCCAGCACCCGGACAGGGGGCGGAAACATTCAGTACTTC. Its translation is CASTRTGGGNIQYF.

This clonotype was recorded many times. The V and J genes are TRBV18 and TRBJ2-1; possibly TRBD1 for D (6 bases). This CDR3 region has 14 residues. CDR1 is KGHSH, CDR2 LQKENI, per germline. With 5 bases removed from V and 3 bases from J, the gap between germline ends came to 11 bases. Here the CDR3 DNA reads TGTGCCAGCTCATCAGGACAGCACTACAATGAGCAGTTCTTC. It specifies CASSSGQHYNEQFF. The entire variable domain, with the rest obtained from reference TRBV18 and TRBJ2-1, is as follows: NAGVMQNPRHLVRRRGQEARLRCSPMKGHSHVYWYRQLPEEGLKFMVYLQKENIIDESGMPKERFSAEFPKEGPSILRIQQVVRGDSAAYFCASSSGQHYNEQFFGPGTRLTVL.

This clonotype showed up many times. The DNA for the CDR3 is TGTGCTAGTGGGGTGTTGGGCGGATATGGCTACACCTTC. This sequence encodes CASGVLGGYGYTF. The chain combines TRBV12-5 with TRBJ1-2; D remains unclear. The CDR3 extends over 13 amino acids. The germline V gene encodes CDR1 LGHNT and CDR2 FRNRAP. Deletions cut 6 bases from V and 5 bases from J, with 13 bases between.

This clonotype showed up many times. CDR3 sequence: CSARLRGRNSPLHF. The CDR3 nucleotides read TGCAGTGCTAGATTGAGGGGGAGGAATTCACCCCTCCACTTT. The chain links TRBV20-1 to TRBJ1-6, with D tentatively TRBD1 (6 bases). CDR1 is DFQATT and CDR2 is SNEGSKA in the germline V gene (reference sequence). Trimming stripped 2 bases from V and 7 bases from J, with 12 bases between. CDR3 length equals 14 residues.

This clonotype was found a few times. J is TRBJ1-4 and V is TRBV6-1; 10 positions agree with TRBD1. The CDR3 has 15 amino acids. In germline, CDR1 is MNHNS, CDR2 SASEGT. V lost 5 bases, J lost 6 bases, and 6 bases stayed unmatched. Written as DNA, the CDR3 is TGTGCCAGCAGTTGGTCGGGACAGGGGTATGAAAAACTGTTTTTT. Translation: CASSWSGQGYEKLFF.

Many counts were recorded for this clonotype. This sequence joins TRBV10-3 and TRBJ2-1; possibly TRBD1 or TRBD2 for D (5 bases each). V lost 5 bases, J lost 8 bases, and 13 bases lay in between. This CDR3 spans 13 amino acids. Germline-derived CDR1 and CDR2 are ENHRY and SYGVKD. CDR3 sequence: CAISPTLGDEQFF. In nucleotides, the CDR3 is TGTGCCATCAGTCCGACGCTGGGGGATGAGCAGTTCTTC.

The chain has TRBV6-5 and TRBJ2-3; 12 bases line up with TRBD2. CDR3 length: 15 residues. V lost 6 bases and J lost 7; bases outside the gene matches: 8. Germline V lookup: CDR1 MNHEY, CDR2 SVGAGI. CDR3 nucleotide sequence: TGTGCCAGCAGCTCAAAAGGACTAGCGGGGAATACGCAGTATTTT. Protein product: CASSSKGLAGNTQYF.